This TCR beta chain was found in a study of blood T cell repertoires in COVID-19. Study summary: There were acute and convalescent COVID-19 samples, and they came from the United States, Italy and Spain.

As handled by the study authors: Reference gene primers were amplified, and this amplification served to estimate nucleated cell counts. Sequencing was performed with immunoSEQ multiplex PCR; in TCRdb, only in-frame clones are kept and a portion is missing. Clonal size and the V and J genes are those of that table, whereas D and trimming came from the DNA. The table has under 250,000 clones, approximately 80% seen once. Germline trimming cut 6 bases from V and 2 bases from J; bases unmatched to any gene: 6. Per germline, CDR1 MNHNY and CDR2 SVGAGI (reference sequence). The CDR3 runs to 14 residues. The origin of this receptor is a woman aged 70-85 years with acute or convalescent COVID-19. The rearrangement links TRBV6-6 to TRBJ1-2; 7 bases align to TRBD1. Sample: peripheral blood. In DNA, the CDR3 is TGTGCCAGCAGCGGGGGACAGCAGAACTATGGCTACACCTTC. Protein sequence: CASSGGQQNYGYTF.